The rows below give T cell receptor beta chains drawn from one sample of a study of OX40 agonist ivuxolimab in advanced cancers. Profiled with immunoSEQ multiplex PCR; TCRdb holds only in-frame clones, not every one. The sample has tens of thousands of clones, almost 90% seen once. The sample here was CD4+ or CD8+ T cells sorted from blood, taken in a trial of the OX40 agonist ivuxolimab. These receptors were collected from an adult with an advanced solid tumor such as melanoma, head and neck, liver or kidney cancer. CDR3s leave out the opening cysteine and the closing phenylalanine or tryptophan. The order of the fields is V gene, clone size, CDR3 protein. Rows may omit the clone size; those that give it use once, few, many or a size class.

TRBV28	NA	ASSRPRPLNTEAF
TRBV10-2	NA	ASSGEYSNQPQH
TRBV5-6	NA	ASSLAPQGGDIQY
TRBV5-1	once	ASRLRTGGIGELF
TRBV18	NA	ASSARGQDTQY
TRBV9	NA	ASSEQTLTGGNQPQH
TRBV5-1	NA	ASSHPGPYNEQF
TRBV7-9	NA	ASSKQGVGSYEQY
TRBV27	NA	ASSRREGETQY
TRBV6-5	NA	ASSYQGDSYNEQF
TRBV2	NA	ASTRTSANNEQF
TRBV27	NA	ASSPVPQGAKNIQY
TRBV28	NA	ASSLGGQVYEQY
TRBV27	NA	ASSLGPGTEAF
TRBV7-9	NA	ASGATYTEAF
TRBV5-6	NA	ASSPTGRFADGYT
TRBV2	NA	ASTSSTSYNEQF
TRBV19	NA	ASSIKRASYTGELF
TRBV5-1	NA	ASSLGGRGTQY
TRBV27	NA	ASSWGDSYEQY
TRBV10-3	NA	AISGQANSGANVLT
TRBV10-3	NA	AITEQGSRGGSDTQY
TRBV2	NA	ASRLDWGTEAF
TRBV5-1	NA	ASSLTGNSYEQY
TRBV5-1	NA	ASSLSFDYNEQF
TRBV7-9	NA	ASSRDSSGANVLT
TRBV4-2	NA	ASSRGGGADTQY
TRBV6-1	NA	ASSEAGFARASGNTIY
TRBV19	NA	ASSMDEGPQH
TRBV6-6	NA	ASTNKGATNEKLF
TRBV19	NA	ASSIDAGVAETQY
TRBV6-6	NA	ASSLGLDYGYT
TRBV7-8	NA	ASSTRTSGGLRGETQY
TRBV5-1	NA	ASAIGPGETQY
TRBV6-1	NA	ASSETSGRYEQY
TRBV6-9	once	ASTGSQGAF
TRBV9	NA	ASSLGRNTIY
TRBV20-1	once	SAARGTEAF
TRBV18	NA	ASSRDRSQETQY
TRBV5-4	NA	ASSSKVKGTPY
TRBV11-2	NA	ASSLGQGQETQY
TRBV19	NA	ASSITGNENIQY
TRBV6-1	NA	ASSEARASFGAGELF
TRBV5-4	NA	ASSPPFTREQY
TRBV9	NA	ASSAAPGQPTNEKLF
TRBV10-1	NA	ASSERVPGELF
TRBV7-2	NA	ASSFGGASYNEQF
TRBV30	NA	AWRLDRDSQY
TRBV18	NA	ASSPTPTGINEKLF